One and the same sample provided the 10 T cell receptor beta chains below, sequenced in a study of T cell therapy after organ transplantation (dated by TCRdb to the late 2010s). The library was prepared using the immunoSEQ multiplex PCR assay. The table comes from immuneACCESS by way of TCRdb, which keeps in-frame sequences with V and J called. Part of the clones is missing from these tables; in studies checked, under half for an unresolved V gene and the rest for unknown reasons. In all, the sample holds some 2,000 clones, and roughly 74% of those were seen once. Almost 30% of the sample is taken by the ten largest. In light of the paper, this sample's time point label describes: 20-29 weeks after completion of therapy. These TCRs' antigens remain unknown. This material consisted of CD8+ T cells from blood, taken after autologous CMV-specific T cell therapy. These receptors all come from a human patient who had received a solid organ transplant and had CMV disease. The graft donor may be the source of some T cells after a transplant.

The chain couples TRBV10-3 to TRBJ2-6, with 8 positions matching TRBD2. Trimming removed 6 bases from V and 0 bases from J; junction bases left unmatched: 4. Germline V CDR1 and CDR2: ENHRY, SYGVKD. This CDR3 spans 16 amino acids. CDR3 protein: CAIRTSDPSGANVLTF. For the CDR3, the DNA is TGTGCCATCAGGACTAGCGACCCCTCTGGGGCCAACGTCCTGACTTTC.

This sequence joins TRBV19 and TRBJ2-5, with 7 bases aligning to TRBD2. Trimming cost V 3 bases and J 4 bases; bases outside gene matches: 5. This CDR3 is 14 amino acids long. Germline lookup yields CDR1 LNHDA and CDR2 SQIVND (reference sequence). CDR3 sequence (DNA): TGTGCCAGTAGTATCGGGGGGTCTACAGAGACCCAGTACTTC. This encodes CASSIGGSTETQYF.

This chain connects TRBV6-5 to TRBJ2-7; D not resolved. The ends were cut back, 4 bases at V and 0 bases at J, with 10 bases in the middle. The length of the CDR3 is 14 residues. Germline V lookup: CDR1 MNHEY, CDR2 SVGAGI. This CDR3 reads CASSLTQSSYEQYF. The CDR3 DNA reads as TGTGCCAGCAGTTTAACCCAAAGCTCCTACGAGCAGTACTTC.

This clone has just one count. V and J are TRBV27 and TRBJ2-6; 7 positions match TRBD1. Germline CDR1 reads MNHEY; CDR2 reads SMNVEV (reference sequence). The V gene end was trimmed by 2 bases and the J gene end by 0 bases; junction bases not matched to a gene: 13. There are 20 residues in the CDR3. The CDR3 loop is CASSLIVRRGYPSGANVLTF. CDR3 DNA sequence: TGTGCCAGCAGTTTAATCGTTCGCAGGGGGTACCCCTCTGGGGCCAACGTCCTGACTTTC.

The chain links TRBV27 to TRBJ2-2, with 9 bases that match TRBD2. The V and J ends lost 6 bases and 8 bases, in that order; junction bases with no gene match: 10. Germline V CDR1 and CDR2: MNHEY, SMNVEV (reference sequence). This CDR3 contains 15 residues. The CDR3 loop is CASRAGTSFSGELFF. The CDR3 DNA is TGTGCCAGCAGGGCCGGGACTAGCTTCTCGGGGGAGCTGTTTTTT.

The gene calls are TRBV7-9 and TRBJ2-1; TRBD2 is a possible D gene (5 bases). The V end was cut by 1 base, the J end by 0 bases, with 7 bases between. This CDR3 is 15 amino acids long. The germline CDR1 and CDR2 sequences are SEHNR and FQNEAQ (reference sequence). The CDR3: CASSLGTFSYNEQFF. The CDR3 DNA follows: TGTGCCAGCAGCTTAGGGACTTTCTCCTACAATGAGCAGTTCTTC.

By sample fraction, this clone is large. This chain joins TRBV28 and TRBJ2-4, with D possibly matching TRBD2 (6 bases). The CDR3 runs to 16 residues. From germline, CDR1 is MDHEN and CDR2 SYDVKM. V was cut by 6 bases and J by 0 bases, with 15 bases left in between. The CDR3 DNA reads as TGTGCCAGCAGCCCTCCCTTGGAGGGAGCCAAAAACATTCAGTACTTC. Translating it yields CASSPPLEGAKNIQYF.

This sequence joins TRBV16 and TRBJ2-1; the match to TRBD1 covers 11 bases. V shed 4 bases, J shed 7 bases, and the junction held 9 bases outside the gene matches. Germline-derived CDR1 and CDR2 are KGHSY and FQNENV. The CDR3 is 16 amino acids. The CDR3 bases are TGTGCCAGCAGCCCTCGTTGGGGACAGGGGGGGAATGAGCAGTTCTTC. Protein sequence: CASSPRWGQGGNEQFF.

J is TRBJ2-3 and V is TRBV2; tentatively, D is TRBD2 (6 bases). The CDR3 spans 17 residues. Germline V gene lookup returns CDR1 SNHLY and CDR2 FYNNEI. The V gene lost 1 base and the J gene lost 5 bases, with 19 bases spanning the gap. Here the CDR3 DNA reads TGTGCCAGCAGTGAAGAGGAGGGAGGCCCCCGTGGAGATACGCAGTATTTT. This encodes CASSEEEGGPRGDTQYF.

The chain carries TRBV19 and TRBJ2-7; the D is unclear. V was trimmed by 1 base and J by 1 base, leaving 11 bases between them. Germline V gene data show CDR1 as LNHDA and CDR2 as SQIVND (reference sequence). CDR3 size: 15 residues. Written as DNA, the CDR3 is TGTGCCAGTAGTATAGGGAGAGGTACGTCCTACGAGCAGTACTTC. Translated: CASSIGRGTSYEQYF.